These T cell receptor beta chains were read from a single sample in a study of blood T cell repertoires in COVID-19. Assay: immunoSEQ multiplex PCR; the TCRdb copy retains only in-frame clones and omits some. The sample contains roughly 220,000 clones, roughly 81% of which appear only once. The specimen was peripheral blood. The receptors were gathered from a man between 50 and 59 years old who had recovered from COVID-19. The CDR3 runs from the conserved cysteine through the conserved F or W. Each record gives: J gene, clone size, D gene, V gene, CDR3 protein, CDR3 DNA. A D gene is named only where the DNA matches it firmly. Size is stated for part of the rows, as once, few or many counts, or as a class when the clone is expanded.

J: TRBJ2-3
size: .
D: TRBD2
V: TRBV5-4
CDR3: CASSTGGSGRADTQYF
DNA: TGTGCCAGCAGCACTGGGGGGTCGGGGAGGGCAGATACGCAGTATTTT

J: TRBJ1-1
size: .
D: TRBD1
V: TRBV28
CDR3: CASSFHRGRFPEAFF
DNA: TGTGCCAGCAGTTTTCACAGGGGGCGCTTTCCTGAAGCTTTCTTT

J: TRBJ2-3
size: .
D: .
V: TRBV11-3
CDR3: CASGRGPDTQYF
DNA: TGTGCCAGCGGGCGAGGGCCAGATACGCAGTATTTT

J: TRBJ1-1
size: .
D: .
V: TRBV11-2
CDR3: CASSSTLPTGNTEAFF
DNA: TGTGCCAGCAGCTCTACCTTGCCCACAGGGAACACTGAAGCTTTCTTT

J: TRBJ2-5
size: .
D: TRBD2
V: TRBV27
CDR3: CASSSASGVVGTQYF
DNA: TGTGCCAGCAGCTCAGCTAGCGGGGTCGTGGGGACCCAGTACTTC

J: TRBJ1-3
size: .
D: .
V: TRBV27
CDR3: CASSPQGTGNTIYF
DNA: TGTGCCAGCTCCCCCCAGGGGACTGGAAACACCATATATTTT

J: TRBJ1-1
size: once
D: TRBD1
V: TRBV6-5
CDR3: CASSRGQREAFF
DNA: TGTGCCAGCAGCCGGGGACAGCGTGAAGCTTTCTTT

J: TRBJ2-7
size: .
D: TRBD1
V: TRBV5-1
CDR3: CASSRDRTGRNDEQYF
DNA: TGCGCCAGCAGCAGAGACCGGACAGGGAGGAATGACGAGCAGTACTTC

J: TRBJ2-3
size: once
D: .
V: TRBV19
CDR3: CASSSRGRVTDTQYF
DNA: TGTGCCAGTAGTAGCAGGGGTAGGGTCACAGATACGCAGTATTTT

J: TRBJ1-6
size: .
D: .
V: TRBV28
CDR3: CASNPAGTRHSPLHF
DNA: TGTGCCAGCAATCCCGCCGGGACTCGGCATTCACCCCTCCACTTT

J: TRBJ2-7
size: .
D: TRBD2
V: TRBV4-1
CDR3: CASSQVRAGGDYEQYF
DNA: TGCGCCAGCAGCCAAGTTCGAGCGGGAGGGGACTACGAGCAGTACTTC

J: TRBJ2-7
size: .
D: TRBD1
V: TRBV5-1
CDR3: CASSLTGVNYEQYF
DNA: TGCGCCAGCAGCCTGACAGGGGTTAACTACGAGCAGTACTTC

J: TRBJ1-2
size: .
D: .
V: TRBV30
CDR3: CARTGNYGYTF
DNA: TGTGCGAGGACGGGGAACTATGGCTACACCTTC

J: TRBJ2-1
size: .
D: TRBD2
V: TRBV3-1/TRBV3-2
CDR3: CASSPSGRAFYEQFF
DNA: TGTGCCAGCAGTCCTAGCGGGAGGGCTTTTTATGAGCAGTTCTTC

J: TRBJ1-5
size: .
D: .
V: TRBV30
CDR3: CAWSPGVNQPQHF
DNA: TGTGCCTGGAGCCCAGGGGTGAATCAGCCCCAGCATTTT

J: TRBJ1-2
size: .
D: .
V: TRBV19
CDR3: CASSINTARTF
DNA: TGTGCCAGTAGTATCAACACCGCGAGGACCTTC

J: TRBJ1-4
size: .
D: .
V: TRBV28
CDR3: CASSLGGVVSEKLFF
DNA: TGTGCCAGCAGTTTGGGGGGGGTGGTGAGCGAAAAACTGTTTTTT

J: TRBJ2-7
size: .
D: .
V: TRBV6-5
CDR3: CASSKDRIYEQYF
DNA: TGTGCCAGCAGTAAGGACAGAATCTACGAGCAGTACTTC

J: TRBJ2-1
size: .
D: .
V: TRBV6-2/TRBV6-3
CDR3: CASSYGLADYNEQFF
DNA: TGTGCCAGCAGTTACGGCCTAGCCGACTACAATGAGCAGTTCTTC

J: TRBJ2-7
size: .
D: TRBD1
V: TRBV4-1
CDR3: CASSQEPTGMTEQYF
DNA: TGCGCCAGCAGCCAAGAGCCGACAGGGATGACCGAGCAGTACTTC

J: TRBJ2-7
size: .
D: TRBD2
V: TRBV6-5
CDR3: CASRPIAGAYEQYF
DNA: TGTGCCAGCAGACCAATAGCGGGGGCCTACGAGCAGTACTTC

J: TRBJ1-5
size: .
D: .
V: TRBV30
CDR3: CAWSVSEGQPQHF
DNA: TGTGCCTGGAGTGTATCGGAGGGTCAGCCCCAGCATTTT

J: TRBJ1-3
size: .
D: .
V: TRBV5-6
CDR3: CASSFRVWYPGNTIYF
DNA: TGTGCCAGCAGCTTTCGGGTCTGGTACCCTGGAAACACCATATATTTT

J: TRBJ2-7
size: .
D: .
V: TRBV9
CDR3: CASSVASGGAYEQYF
DNA: TGTGCCAGCAGCGTAGCGTCCGGGGGAGCCTACGAGCAGTACTTC

J: TRBJ2-7
size: .
D: TRBD2
V: TRBV28
CDR3: CASTEEAGGSYEQYF
DNA: TGTGCCAGCACCGAAGAAGCGGGAGGATCCTACGAGCAGTACTTC

J: TRBJ2-2
size: .
D: TRBD2
V: TRBV3-1/TRBV3-2
CDR3: CASSSVGLAGPLAGELFF
DNA: TGTGCCAGCAGCTCCGTTGGACTAGCGGGACCTCTCGCCGGGGAGCTGTTTTTT

J: TRBJ2-1
size: .
D: .
V: TRBV7-8
CDR3: CASSSIGTLYNEQFF
DNA: TGTGCCAGCAGTTCGATCGGGACACTATACAATGAGCAGTTCTTC

J: TRBJ2-7
size: .
D: .
V: TRBV5-6
CDR3: CASSLGLGEAQYF
DNA: TGTGCCAGCAGCTTGGGGCTCGGGGAGGCCCAGTACTTC

J: TRBJ1-2
size: few
D: TRBD1
V: TRBV7-2
CDR3: CASSSRDRGHYGYTF
DNA: TGTGCCAGCAGCTCCCGGGACAGGGGGCATTATGGCTACACCTTC